The clone carrying this T cell receptor (beta chain) showed up many times. These data belong to a study of control samples from healthy donors and cancer patients. Clones were read by immunoSEQ multiplex PCR, and TCRdb kept only the in-frame ones, dropping some. The sample includes around 130,000 clones, approximately 90% of them seen just once. CDR1 and CDR2 from the germline V gene are SEHNR and FQNEAQ (reference sequence). The CDR3 has 15 amino acids. Trimming pared 4 bases from V and 7 bases from J, leaving 14 bases between. Material for sequencing was blood. The V and J genes are TRBV7-9 and TRBJ1-6; no reliable D call. The sequence was collected from a man in his thirties or forties in good health. CDR3 region: CASSSTVGGNSPLHF. For the CDR3, the DNA is TGTGCCAGCAGCTCGACGGTCGGAGGAAATTCACCCCTCCACTTT.